This T cell receptor (beta chain) was recorded in a study of T-cell reconstitution after alpha-beta-depleted transplantation in children. During its preparation, the TCRbeta library received unique molecular identifiers. TCRdb processed the PCR reads anew with MiXCR; each CDR3 protein has one entry. The repertoire consists of about 1,000,000 distinct CDR3 sequences, with about 29% occurring once and the leading ten covering about 28%. CDR1 is SEHNR, CDR2 FQNEAQ, per germline (reference sequence). V shed 4 bases and J shed 0 bases, with 12 bases lying between them. The length of the CDR3 is 15 residues.

V gene TRBV7-9 combines with J gene TRBJ2-5; D is uncertain. This TCR was recovered from a boy under two years old who had a stem cell transplant for SCID, so the T cells may come from the graft donor. The material sequenced was PBMCs, mostly from graft donor cells, taken 360 days after TCRalphabeta/CD19-depleted stem cell transplant. CDR3 in DNA: TGTGCCAGCAGCTCGGCGCACAAGTACCAAGAGACCCAGTACTTC. Translating it yields CASSSAHKYQETQYF.